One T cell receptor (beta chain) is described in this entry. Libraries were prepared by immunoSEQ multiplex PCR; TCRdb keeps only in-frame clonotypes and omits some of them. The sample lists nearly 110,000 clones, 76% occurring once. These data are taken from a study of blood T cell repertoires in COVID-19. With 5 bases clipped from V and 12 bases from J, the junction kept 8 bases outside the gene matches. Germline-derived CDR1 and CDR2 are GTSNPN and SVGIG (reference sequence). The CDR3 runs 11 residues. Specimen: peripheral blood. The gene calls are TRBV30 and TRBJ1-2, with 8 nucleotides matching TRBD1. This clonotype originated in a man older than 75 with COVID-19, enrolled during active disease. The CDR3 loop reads CAWRRTGTHTF. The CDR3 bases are TGTGCCTGGCGAAGGACAGGGACACACACCTTC.